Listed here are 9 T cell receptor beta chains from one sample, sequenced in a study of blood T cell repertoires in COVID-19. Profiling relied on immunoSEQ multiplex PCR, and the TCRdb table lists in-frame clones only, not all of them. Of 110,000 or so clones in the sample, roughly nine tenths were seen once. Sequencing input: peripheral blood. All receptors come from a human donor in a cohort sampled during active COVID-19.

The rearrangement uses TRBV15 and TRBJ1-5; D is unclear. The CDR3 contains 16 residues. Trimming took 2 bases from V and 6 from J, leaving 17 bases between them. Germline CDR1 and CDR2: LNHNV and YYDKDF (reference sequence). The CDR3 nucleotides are TGTGCCACCAGCAGACCTCCACACGGATCGGGTCAGCCCCAGCATTTT. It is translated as CATSRPPHGSGQPQHF.

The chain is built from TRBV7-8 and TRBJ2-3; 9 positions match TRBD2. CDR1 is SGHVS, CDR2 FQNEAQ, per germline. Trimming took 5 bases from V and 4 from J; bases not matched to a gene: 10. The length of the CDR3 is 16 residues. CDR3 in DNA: TGTGCCAGCAGCCCCACGGGCGGGGGGGCTGCAGATACGCAGTATTTT. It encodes CASSPTGGGAADTQYF.

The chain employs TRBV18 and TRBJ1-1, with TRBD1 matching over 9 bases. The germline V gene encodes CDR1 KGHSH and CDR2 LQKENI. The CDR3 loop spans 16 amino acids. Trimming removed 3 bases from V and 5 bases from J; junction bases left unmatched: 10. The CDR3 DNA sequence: TGTGCCAGCTCACCGATTTTGGACAGGGGTCGGACTGAAGCTTTCTTT. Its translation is CASSPILDRGRTEAFF.

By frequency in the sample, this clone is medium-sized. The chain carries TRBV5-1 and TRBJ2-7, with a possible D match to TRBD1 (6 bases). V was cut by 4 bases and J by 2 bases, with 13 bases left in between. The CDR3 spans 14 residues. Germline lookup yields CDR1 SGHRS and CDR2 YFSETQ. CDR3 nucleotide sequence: TGCGCCAGCAGCACCGGGACACTCACCTACGAGCAGTACTTC. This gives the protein CASSTGTLTYEQYF.

CDR3 nucleotides: TGTGCCAGCTCACCGGGACAAATGAATAGCAATCAGCCCCAGCATTTT. Translated: CASSPGQMNSNQPQHF. This sequence joins TRBV18 and TRBJ1-5; weak D call: TRBD1 (6 bases). Trimming pared 3 bases from V and 0 bases from J, leaving 12 bases between. The CDR3 covers 16 residues. Germline V gene sequence: CDR1 KGHSH, CDR2 LQKENI.

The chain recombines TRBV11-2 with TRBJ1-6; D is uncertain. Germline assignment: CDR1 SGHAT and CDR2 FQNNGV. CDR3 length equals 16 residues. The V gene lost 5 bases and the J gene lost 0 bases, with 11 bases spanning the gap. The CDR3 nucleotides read TGTGCCAGCAGCATATACTTGAGCTCCTATAATTCACCCCTCCACTTT. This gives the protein CASSIYLSSYNSPLHF.

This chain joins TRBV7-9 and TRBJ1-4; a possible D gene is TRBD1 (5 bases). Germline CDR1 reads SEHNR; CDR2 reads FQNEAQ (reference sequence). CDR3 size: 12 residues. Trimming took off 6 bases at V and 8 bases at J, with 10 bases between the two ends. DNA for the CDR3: TGTGCCAGCAGTTCACGACAGGAAAAACTGTTTTTT. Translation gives CASSSRQEKLFF.

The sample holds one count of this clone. CDR3: CASSPPRQETQYF. In DNA form, the CDR3 reads TGTGCCAGCAGCCCACCACGGCAAGAGACCCAGTACTTC. This rearrangement joins TRBV5-4 to TRBJ2-5; D gene uncertain. V was trimmed by 4 bases and J by 2 bases, leaving 9 bases between them. Germline V gene data show CDR1 as SGHNT and CDR2 as YYREEE (reference sequence). This CDR3 spans 13 amino acids.

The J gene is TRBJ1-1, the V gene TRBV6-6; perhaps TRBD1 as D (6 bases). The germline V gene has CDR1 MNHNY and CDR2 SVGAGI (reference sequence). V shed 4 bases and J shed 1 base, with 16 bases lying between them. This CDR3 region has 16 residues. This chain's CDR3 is CASSSLLQGKNTEAFF. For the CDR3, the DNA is TGTGCCAGCAGTTCCCTACTACAGGGAAAGAACACTGAAGCTTTCTTT.